The rows below give T cell receptor beta chains drawn from one sample of a study of cytotoxic CD8 clonotypes in ibrutinib-treated CLL. Profiling relied on immunoSEQ multiplex PCR, and the TCRdb table lists in-frame clones only, not all of them. The table has hundreds of thousands of clones, 80% seen once; the top ten hold roughly 7%. Sequences were derived from PBMCs, sampled before ibrutinib treatment. The receptor set was obtained from a human donor with chronic lymphocytic leukemia. Each CDR3 is given without its conserved first and last residue.

j_call cdr3_length v_call cdr3_aa
TRBJ2-5 14 TRBV2 ASSEWGQGIQETQY
TRBJ1-1 12 TRBV2 ASSEIRGRPEAF
TRBJ2-3 16 TRBV9 ASSVGTSGRGSTDTQY
TRBJ1-2 14 TRBV27 ASSPIRDSTDYGYT
TRBJ2-2 12 TRBV19 ASRTGWNSGELF
TRBJ2-7 11 TRBV29-1 SVSDGGVYEQY
TRBJ2-5 13 TRBV27 ASSLSWGVGETQY
TRBJ2-1 13 TRBV29-1 SVGPPAGVGYEQF
TRBJ2-1 13 TRBV11-2 ASSFTGGTLNEQF
TRBJ2-7 13 TRBV28 ASSSTISRAFGQY
TRBJ2-1 14 TRBV11-2 ASSLVLAGLSNEQF
TRBJ2-1 15 TRBV7-3 ASSESPGTSGYNEQF
TRBJ2-7 11 TRBV7-9 ASSRTGNYEQY
TRBJ1-2 14 TRBV7-8 ASSSLWTESNYGYT
TRBJ1-4 13 TRBV28 ASSFRRGADEKLF
TRBJ2-5 11 TRBV15 ATSEEGRETQY
TRBJ2-3 14 TRBV7-2 ASSFQGGSMTDTQY
TRBJ2-1 15 TRBV5-5 ASSFLFGMSSYNEQF
TRBJ1-5 13 TRBV4-3 ASSQGRYSNQPQH
TRBJ2-3 13 TRBV18 ASSPFGSRTDTQY
TRBJ1-1 11 TRBV7-9 ASSLGGPSEAF